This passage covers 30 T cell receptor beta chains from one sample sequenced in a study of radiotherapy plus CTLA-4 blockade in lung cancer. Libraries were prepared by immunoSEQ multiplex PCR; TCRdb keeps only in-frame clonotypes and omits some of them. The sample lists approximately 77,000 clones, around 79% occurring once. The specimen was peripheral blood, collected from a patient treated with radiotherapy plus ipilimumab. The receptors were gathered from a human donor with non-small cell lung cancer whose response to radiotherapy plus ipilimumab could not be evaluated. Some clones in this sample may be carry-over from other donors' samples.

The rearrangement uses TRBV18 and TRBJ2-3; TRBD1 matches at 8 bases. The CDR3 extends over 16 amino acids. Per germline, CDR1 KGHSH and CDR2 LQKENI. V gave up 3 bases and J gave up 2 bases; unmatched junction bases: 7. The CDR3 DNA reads TGTGCCAGCTCACCCAGAACAGGGGGATACACAGATACGCAGTATTTT. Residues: CASSPRTGGYTDTQYF. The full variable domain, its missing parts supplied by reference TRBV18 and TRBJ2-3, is NAGVMQNPRHLVRRRGQEARLRCSPMKGHSHVYWYRQLPEEGLKFMVYLQKENIIDESGMPKERFSAEFPKEGPSILRIQQVVRGDSAAYFCASSPRTGGYTDTQYFGPGTRLTVL.

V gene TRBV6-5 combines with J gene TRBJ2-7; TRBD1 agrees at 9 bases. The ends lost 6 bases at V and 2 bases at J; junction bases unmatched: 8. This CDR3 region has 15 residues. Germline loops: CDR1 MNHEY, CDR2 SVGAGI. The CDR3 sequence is CASRPRDRETYEQYF. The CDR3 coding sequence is TGTGCCAGCAGGCCCCGGGACAGGGAAACCTACGAGCAGTACTTC.

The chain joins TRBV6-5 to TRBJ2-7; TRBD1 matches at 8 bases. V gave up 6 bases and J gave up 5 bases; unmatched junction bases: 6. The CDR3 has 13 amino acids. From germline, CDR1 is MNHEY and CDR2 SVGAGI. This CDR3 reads CASSRTGPHEQYF. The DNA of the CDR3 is TGTGCCAGCAGCCGGACAGGGCCCCACGAGCAGTACTTC.

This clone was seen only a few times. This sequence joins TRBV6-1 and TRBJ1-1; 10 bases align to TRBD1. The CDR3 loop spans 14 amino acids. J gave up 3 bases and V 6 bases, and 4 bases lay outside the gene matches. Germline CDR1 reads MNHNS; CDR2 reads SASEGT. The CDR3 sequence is CASSRQGADTEAFF. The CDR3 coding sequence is TGTGCCAGCAGCCGACAGGGGGCTGACACTGAAGCTTTCTTT.

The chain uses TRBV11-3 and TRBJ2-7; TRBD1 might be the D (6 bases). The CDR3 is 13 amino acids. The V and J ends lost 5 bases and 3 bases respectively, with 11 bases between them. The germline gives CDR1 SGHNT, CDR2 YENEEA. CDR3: CASSPGQNYEQYF. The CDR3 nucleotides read TGTGCCAGCAGCCCGGGACAAAACTACGAGCAGTACTTC.

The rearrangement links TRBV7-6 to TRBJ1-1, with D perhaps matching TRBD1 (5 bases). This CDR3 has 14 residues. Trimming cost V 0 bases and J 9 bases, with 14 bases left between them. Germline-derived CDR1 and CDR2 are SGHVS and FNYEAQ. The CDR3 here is CASSLAGEGWKAFF. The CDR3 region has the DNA TGTGCCAGCAGCTTAGCGGGGGAGGGATGGAAAGCTTTCTTT.

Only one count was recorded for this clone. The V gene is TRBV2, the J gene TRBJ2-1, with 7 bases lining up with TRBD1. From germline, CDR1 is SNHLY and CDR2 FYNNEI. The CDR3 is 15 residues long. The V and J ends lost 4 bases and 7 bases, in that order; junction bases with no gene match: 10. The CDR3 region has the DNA TGTGCCAGCAGTGGTGACAGGGAGTTTCGGAATGAGCAGTTCTTC. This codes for CASSGDREFRNEQFF.

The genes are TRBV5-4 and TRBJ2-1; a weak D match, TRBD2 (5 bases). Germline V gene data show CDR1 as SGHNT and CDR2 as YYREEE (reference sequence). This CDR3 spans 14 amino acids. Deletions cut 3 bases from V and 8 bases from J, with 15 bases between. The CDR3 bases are TGTGCCAGCAGCTCCGGGATTTACGGCGATGAGCAGTTCTTC. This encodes CASSSGIYGDEQFF. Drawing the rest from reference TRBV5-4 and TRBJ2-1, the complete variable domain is ETGVTQSPTHLIKTRGQQVTLRCSSQSGHNTVSWYQQALGQGPQFIFQYYREEENGRGNFPPRFSGLQFPNYSSELNVNALELDDSALYLCASSSGIYGDEQFFGPGTRLTVL.

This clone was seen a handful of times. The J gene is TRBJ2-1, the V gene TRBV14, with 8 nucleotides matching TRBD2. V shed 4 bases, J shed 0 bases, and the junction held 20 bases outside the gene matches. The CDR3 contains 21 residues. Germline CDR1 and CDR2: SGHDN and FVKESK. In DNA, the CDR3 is TGTGCCAGCAGCCCTTCGGGAGTAGCGGGGTTCGGGGGGTCCTCCTACAATGAGCAGTTCTTC. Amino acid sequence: CASSPSGVAGFGGSSYNEQFF.

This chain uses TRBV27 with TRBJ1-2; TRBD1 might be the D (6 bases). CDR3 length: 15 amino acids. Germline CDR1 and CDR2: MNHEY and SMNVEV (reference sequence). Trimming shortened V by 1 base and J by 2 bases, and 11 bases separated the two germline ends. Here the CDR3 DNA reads TGTGCCAGCAGTTTATTGGGGGCCCAAAACTATGGCTACACCTTC. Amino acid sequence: CASSLLGAQNYGYTF.

DNA for the CDR3: TGTGCCAGTAGTATTGGCGCAGGGGCTGGGGAACTGTTTTTT. Protein product: CASSIGAGAGELFF. The chain carries TRBV19 and TRBJ1-4; D is perhaps TRBD1 (6 bases). Germline lookup yields CDR1 LNHDA and CDR2 SQIVND (reference sequence). V was cut by 3 bases and J by 12 bases, with 17 bases left in between. CDR3 size: 14 residues.

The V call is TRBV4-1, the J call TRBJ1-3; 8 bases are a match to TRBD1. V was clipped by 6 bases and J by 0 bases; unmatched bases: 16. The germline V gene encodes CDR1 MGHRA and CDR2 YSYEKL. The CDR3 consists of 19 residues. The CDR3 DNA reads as TGCGCCAGCAGTCCTCCCGGACAGGGCCGAGGAGTCTCTGGAAACACCATATATTTT. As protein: CASSPPGQGRGVSGNTIYF.

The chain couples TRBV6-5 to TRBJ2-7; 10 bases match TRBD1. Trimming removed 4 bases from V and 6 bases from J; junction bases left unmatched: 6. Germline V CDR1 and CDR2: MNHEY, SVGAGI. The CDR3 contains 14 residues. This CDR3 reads CASSFRDRGGEQYF. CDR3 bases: TGTGCCAGCAGTTTCCGGGACAGGGGCGGCGAGCAGTACTTC.

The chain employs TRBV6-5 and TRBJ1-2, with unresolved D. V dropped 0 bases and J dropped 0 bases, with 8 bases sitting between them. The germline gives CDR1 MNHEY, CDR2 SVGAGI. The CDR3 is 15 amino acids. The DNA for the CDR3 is TGTGCCAGCAGTTACTCGCCCACTCCTAACTATGGCTACACCTTC. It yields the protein CASSYSPTPNYGYTF.

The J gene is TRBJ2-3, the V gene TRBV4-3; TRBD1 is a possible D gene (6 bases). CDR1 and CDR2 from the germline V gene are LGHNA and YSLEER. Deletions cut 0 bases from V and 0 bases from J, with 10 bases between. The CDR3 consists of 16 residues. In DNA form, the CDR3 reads TGCGCCAGCAGCCAAGACGGGACATATAGCACAGATACGCAGTATTTT. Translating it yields CASSQDGTYSTDTQYF.

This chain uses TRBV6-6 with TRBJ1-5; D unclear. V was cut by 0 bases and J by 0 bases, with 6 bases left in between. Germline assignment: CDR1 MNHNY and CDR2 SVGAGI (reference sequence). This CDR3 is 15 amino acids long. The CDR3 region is CASSYSPGSNQPQHF. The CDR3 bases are TGTGCCAGCAGTTACTCCCCGGGTAGCAATCAGCCCCAGCATTTT.

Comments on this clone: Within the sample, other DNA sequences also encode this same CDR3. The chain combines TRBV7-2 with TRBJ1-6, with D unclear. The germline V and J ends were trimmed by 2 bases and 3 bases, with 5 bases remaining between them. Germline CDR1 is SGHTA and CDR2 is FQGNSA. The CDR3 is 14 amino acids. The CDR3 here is CASSLPRYNSPLHF. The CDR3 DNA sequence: TGTGCCAGCAGCTTACCCCGCTATAATTCACCCCTCCACTTT.

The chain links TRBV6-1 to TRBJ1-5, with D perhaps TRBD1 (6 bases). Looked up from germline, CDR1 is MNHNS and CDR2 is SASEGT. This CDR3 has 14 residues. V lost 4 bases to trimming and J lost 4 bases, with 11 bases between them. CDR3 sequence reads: CASSAAQGNQPQHF. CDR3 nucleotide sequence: TGTGCCAGCAGTGCCGCCCAGGGGAATCAGCCCCAGCATTTT.

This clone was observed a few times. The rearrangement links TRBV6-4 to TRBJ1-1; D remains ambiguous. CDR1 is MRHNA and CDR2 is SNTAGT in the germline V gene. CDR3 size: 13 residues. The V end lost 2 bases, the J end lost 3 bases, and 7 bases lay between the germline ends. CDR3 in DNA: TGTGCCAGCAGTGACACAGTTTACACTGAAGCTTTCTTT. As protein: CASSDTVYTEAFF.

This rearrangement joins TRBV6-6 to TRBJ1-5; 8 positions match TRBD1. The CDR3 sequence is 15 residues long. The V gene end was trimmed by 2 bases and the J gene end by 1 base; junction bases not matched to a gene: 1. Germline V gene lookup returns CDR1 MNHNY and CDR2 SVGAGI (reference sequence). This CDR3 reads CASSYRQGSNQPQHF. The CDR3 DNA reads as TGTGCCAGCAGTTACCGACAGGGGAGCAATCAGCCCCAGCATTTT.

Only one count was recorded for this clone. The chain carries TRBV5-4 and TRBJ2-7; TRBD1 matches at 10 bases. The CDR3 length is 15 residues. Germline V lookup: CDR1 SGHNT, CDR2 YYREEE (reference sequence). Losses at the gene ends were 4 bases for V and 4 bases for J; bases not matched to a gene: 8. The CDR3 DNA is TGTGCCAGCAGCCTGGGGGGACAGGGGTTATACGAGCAGTACTTC. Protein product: CASSLGGQGLYEQYF.

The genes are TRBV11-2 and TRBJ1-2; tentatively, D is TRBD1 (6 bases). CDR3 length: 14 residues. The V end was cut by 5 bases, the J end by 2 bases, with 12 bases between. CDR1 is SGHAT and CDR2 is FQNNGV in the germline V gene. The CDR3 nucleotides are TGTGCCAGCAGCCCCCGGGACAACAACTATGGCTACACCTTC. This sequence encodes CASSPRDNNYGYTF.

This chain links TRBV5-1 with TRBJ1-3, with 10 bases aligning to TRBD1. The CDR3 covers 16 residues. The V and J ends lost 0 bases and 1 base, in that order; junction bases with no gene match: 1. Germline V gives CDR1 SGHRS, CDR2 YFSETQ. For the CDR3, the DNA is TGCGCCAGCAGCTTGGGACAGGGGGCTTCTGGAAACACCATATATTTT. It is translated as CASSLGQGASGNTIYF.

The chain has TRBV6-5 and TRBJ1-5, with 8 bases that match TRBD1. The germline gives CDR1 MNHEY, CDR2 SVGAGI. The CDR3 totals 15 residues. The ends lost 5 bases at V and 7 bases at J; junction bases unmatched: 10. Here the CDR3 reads CASSRWTGRGQPQHF. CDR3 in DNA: TGTGCCAGCAGTAGATGGACAGGGAGGGGGCAGCCCCAGCATTTT.

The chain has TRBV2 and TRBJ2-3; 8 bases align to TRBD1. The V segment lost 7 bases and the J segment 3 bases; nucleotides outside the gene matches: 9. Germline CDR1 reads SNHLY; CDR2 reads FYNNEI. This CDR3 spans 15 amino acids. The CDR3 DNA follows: TGTGCCAGCAAAGGGTCCGGACAGGGAACAGATACGCAGTATTTT. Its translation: CASKGSGQGTDTQYF.

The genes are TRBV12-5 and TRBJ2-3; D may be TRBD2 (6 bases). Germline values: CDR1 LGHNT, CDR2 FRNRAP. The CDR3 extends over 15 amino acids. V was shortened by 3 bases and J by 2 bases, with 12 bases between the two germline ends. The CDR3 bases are TGTGCTAGTGGTTTTCTGGCGGGGCTCACAGATACGCAGTATTTT. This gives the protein CASGFLAGLTDTQYF.

This chain's CDR3 is CASSLGLAGGPGGELFF. The CDR3, as DNA: TGTGCCAGCAGTTTGGGACTAGCGGGGGGGCCTGGCGGGGAGCTGTTTTTT. This rearrangement joins TRBV27 to TRBJ2-2; the match to TRBD2 covers 16 bases. The germline gives CDR1 MNHEY, CDR2 SMNVEV (reference sequence). The CDR3 length is 17 residues. V was clipped by 3 bases and J by 7 bases; unmatched bases: 5.

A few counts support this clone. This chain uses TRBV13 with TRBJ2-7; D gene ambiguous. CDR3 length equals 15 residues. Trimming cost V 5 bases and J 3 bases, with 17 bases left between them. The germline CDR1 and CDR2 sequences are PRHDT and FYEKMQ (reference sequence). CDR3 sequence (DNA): TGTGCCAGCAGCGTAGAGGAGTCCCCCAGCTACGAGCAGTACTTC. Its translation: CASSVEESPSYEQYF.

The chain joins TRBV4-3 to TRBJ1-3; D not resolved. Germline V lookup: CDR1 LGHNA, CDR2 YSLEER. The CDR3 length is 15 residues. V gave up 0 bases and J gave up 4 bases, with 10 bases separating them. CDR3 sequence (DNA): TGCGCCAGCAGCCAAGATCCGAACAGAGGAAACACCATATATTTT. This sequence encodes CASSQDPNRGNTIYF.

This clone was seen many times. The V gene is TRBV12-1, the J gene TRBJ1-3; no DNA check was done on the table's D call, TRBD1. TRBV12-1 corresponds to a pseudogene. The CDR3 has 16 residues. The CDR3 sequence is CASSLSQGPSGNTIYF. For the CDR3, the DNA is TGTGCCAGCAGCTTATCGCAGGGGCCCTCTGGAAACACCATATATTTT.